The 13 T cell receptor beta chains listed next were all sequenced from one sample in a study of OX40 agonist ivuxolimab in advanced cancers. Repertoires were generated with immunoSEQ multiplex PCR, while TCRdb's copy carries only in-frame clones and drops some. The sample consists of 37,000 or so clones, almost 85% of them appearing once. The source material was CD4+ or CD8+ T cells sorted from blood, sampled in a trial of the OX40 agonist ivuxolimab. These receptors were collected from an adult with an advanced solid tumor such as melanoma, head and neck, liver or kidney cancer.

In its sample, this clone was seen once. The genes are TRBV28 and TRBJ2-7; a possible D gene is TRBD1 (5 bases). From germline, CDR1 is MDHEN and CDR2 SYDVKM. This CDR3 has 13 amino acids. V was shortened by 6 bases and J by 6 bases, with 15 bases between the two germline ends. The CDR3 region has the DNA TGTGCCAGCAGAACCCAGGGTTTCCGCGAGCAGTACTTC. This codes for CASRTQGFREQYF.

This chain uses TRBV6-5 with TRBJ2-1, with unresolved D. The V gene's germline CDR1 is MNHEY and CDR2 SVGAGI. V lost 6 bases to trimming and J lost 1 base, with 10 bases between them. The CDR3 length is 14 residues. CDR3 DNA: TGTGCCAGCAGCCTGAGTGGGTCCTACAATGAGCAGTTCTTC. This sequence encodes CASSLSGSYNEQFF.

The genes are TRBV7-8 and TRBJ2-6; D is unclear. The CDR3 length is 15 residues. CDR1 SGHVS and CDR2 FQNEAQ come from the germline V gene. The germline V and J ends were trimmed by 2 bases and 0 bases, with 5 bases remaining between them. The CDR3 DNA follows: TGTGCCAGCAGCTTACTTGGCTCTGGGGCCAACGTCCTGACTTTC. Amino acid sequence: CASSLLGSGANVLTF.

The sample holds one count of this clone. The chain recombines TRBV5-4 with TRBJ2-2; the D gene is possibly TRBD1 (6 bases). This CDR3 has 18 residues. The V gene lost 4 bases and the J gene lost 0 bases, with 19 bases spanning the gap. In germline, CDR1 is SGHNT, CDR2 YYREEE (reference sequence). The CDR3 region has the DNA TGTGCCAGCAGCCTCCGAACAGGGTTTTCGTCGAACACCGGGGAGCTGTTTTTT. Protein product: CASSLRTGFSSNTGELFF.

This chain links TRBV15 with TRBJ1-1, with D unresolved. The CDR3 loop spans 14 amino acids. Between the trimmed V and J ends, which lost 1 base and 4 bases, there was a span of 10 bases. Germline CDR1 is LNHNV and CDR2 is YYDKDF (reference sequence). CDR3 sequence reads: CATSRGRVGTEAFF. CDR3 DNA: TGTGCCACCAGCAGAGGGCGCGTAGGCACTGAAGCTTTCTTT. Full variable domain (missing parts from reference TRBV15 and TRBJ1-1): DAMVIQNPRYQVTQFGKPVTLSCSQTLNHNVMYWYQQKSSQAPKLLFHYYDKDFNNEADTPDNFQSRRPNTSFCFLDIRSPGLGDTAMYLCATSRGRVGTEAFFGQGTRLTVV.

V is TRBV7-3 and J is TRBJ2-7, with D possibly being TRBD2 (6 bases). The CDR3 consists of 14 residues. Germline CDR1 SGHTA, CDR2 FQGTGA. V was pared by 5 bases and J by 1 base, with 12 bases between. CDR3 sequence: CASSPGGESYEQYF. CDR3 nucleotides: TGTGCCAGCAGCCCTGGCGGGGAGTCCTACGAGCAGTACTTC. Drawing the rest from reference TRBV7-3 and TRBJ2-7, the complete variable domain is GAGVSQTPSNKVTEKGKYVELRCDPISGHTALYWYRQSLGQGPEFLIYFQGTGAADDSGLPNDRFFAVRPEGSVSTLKIQRTERGDSAVYLCASSPGGESYEQYFGPGTRLTVT.

This clone is medium-sized (0.01 to 0.1%). V and J are TRBV30 and TRBJ1-2; D is undetermined. Germline V CDR1 and CDR2: GTSNPN, SVGIG (reference sequence). The CDR3 totals 11 residues. V shed 3 bases and J shed 5 bases, with 7 bases lying between them. The CDR3 DNA follows: TGTGCCTGGAGGCGAGATTATGGCTACACCTTC. The encoded protein is CAWRRDYGYTF.

V gene TRBV28 combines with J gene TRBJ1-3; D is unresolved. CDR1 is MDHEN and CDR2 is SYDVKM in the germline V gene. Trimming shortened V by 3 bases and J by 4 bases, and 7 bases separated the two germline ends. The CDR3 runs to 13 residues. The CDR3 protein is CASSFVGGNTIYF. Written as DNA, the CDR3 is TGTGCCAGCAGTTTTGTTGGGGGAAACACCATATATTTT.

The rearrangement uses TRBV18 and TRBJ1-5, with 9 positions matching TRBD1. With V trimmed by 3 bases and J by 7 bases, 7 bases remained unmatched. CDR1 is KGHSH and CDR2 is LQKENI in the germline V gene. The CDR3 consists of 15 residues. CDR3: CASSPGTGYLQPQHF. In DNA form, the CDR3 reads TGTGCCAGCTCACCCGGGACAGGGTATTTGCAGCCCCAGCATTTT.

This chain joins TRBV7-6 and TRBJ2-1; TRBD1 matches 11 bases. The CDR3 loop spans 15 amino acids. The V gene end was trimmed by 3 bases and the J gene end by 9 bases; junction bases not matched to a gene: 7. Germline-derived CDR1 and CDR2 are SGHVS and FNYEAQ. In nucleotides, the CDR3 is TGTGCCAGCAGCTTGCTAGGACAGGGGGCAAGTGAGCAGTTCTTC. Translated, it gives CASSLLGQGASEQFF.

The V gene is TRBV10-2, the J gene TRBJ2-3; TRBD1 or TRBD2 may be the D gene (6 bases each). V was trimmed by 2 bases and J by 4 bases, leaving 16 bases between them. CDR1 WSHSY and CDR2 SAAADI come from the germline V gene. The CDR3 extends over 16 amino acids. The CDR3 is CASSEEGGGWSDTQYF. The DNA for the CDR3 is TGCGCCAGCAGTGAGGAGGGGGGAGGCTGGTCAGATACGCAGTATTTT.

The V gene is TRBV11-3, the J gene TRBJ2-1; D call uncertain. Germline V gene lookup returns CDR1 SGHNT and CDR2 YENEEA. V lost 1 base and J lost 2, with 9 bases in between. CDR3 length: 15 residues. The CDR3 DNA sequence: TGTGCCAGCAGCTTAGGAAGCGTAGCCTACAATGAGCAGTTCTTC. This encodes CASSLGSVAYNEQFF.

For this clone: A read error may account for a junction end that differs from germline. The CDR3 here is CASSFTATQYF. The DNA for the CDR3 is TGTGCCAGCAGCTTCACAGCTACGCAGTATTTT. This chain connects TRBV7-2 to TRBJ2-3; no clear D gene. CDR3 length: 11 residues. Germline loops: CDR1 SGHTA, CDR2 FQGNSA.